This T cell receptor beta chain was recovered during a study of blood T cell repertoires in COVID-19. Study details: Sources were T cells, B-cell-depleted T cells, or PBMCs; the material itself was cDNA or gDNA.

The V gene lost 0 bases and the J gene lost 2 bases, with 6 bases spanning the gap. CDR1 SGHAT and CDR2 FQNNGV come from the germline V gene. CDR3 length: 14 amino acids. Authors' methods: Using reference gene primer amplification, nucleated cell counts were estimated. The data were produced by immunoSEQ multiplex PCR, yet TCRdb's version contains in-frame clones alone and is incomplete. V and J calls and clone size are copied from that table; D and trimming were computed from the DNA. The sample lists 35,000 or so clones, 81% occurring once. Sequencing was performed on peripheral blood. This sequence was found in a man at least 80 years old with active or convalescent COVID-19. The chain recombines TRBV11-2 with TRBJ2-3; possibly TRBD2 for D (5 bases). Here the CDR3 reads CASSLDGVTDTQYF. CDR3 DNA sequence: TGTGCCAGCAGCTTAGACGGGGTCACAGATACGCAGTATTTT.